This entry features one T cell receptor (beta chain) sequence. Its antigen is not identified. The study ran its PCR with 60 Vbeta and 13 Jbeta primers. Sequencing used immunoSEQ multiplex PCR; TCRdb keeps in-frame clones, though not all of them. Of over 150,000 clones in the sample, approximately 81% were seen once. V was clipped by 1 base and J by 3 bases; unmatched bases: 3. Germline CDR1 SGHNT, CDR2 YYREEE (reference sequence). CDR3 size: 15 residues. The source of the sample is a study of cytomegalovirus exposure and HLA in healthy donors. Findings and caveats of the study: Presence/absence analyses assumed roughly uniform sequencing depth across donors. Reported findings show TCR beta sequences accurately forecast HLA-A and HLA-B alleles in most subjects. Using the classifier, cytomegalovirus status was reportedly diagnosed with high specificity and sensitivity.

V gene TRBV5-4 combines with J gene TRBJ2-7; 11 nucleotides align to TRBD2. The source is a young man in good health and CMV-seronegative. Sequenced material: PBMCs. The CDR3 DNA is TGTGCCAGCAGCTTGAATAGCGGGAGGGACTACGAGCAGTACTTC. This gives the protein CASSLNSGRDYEQYF.